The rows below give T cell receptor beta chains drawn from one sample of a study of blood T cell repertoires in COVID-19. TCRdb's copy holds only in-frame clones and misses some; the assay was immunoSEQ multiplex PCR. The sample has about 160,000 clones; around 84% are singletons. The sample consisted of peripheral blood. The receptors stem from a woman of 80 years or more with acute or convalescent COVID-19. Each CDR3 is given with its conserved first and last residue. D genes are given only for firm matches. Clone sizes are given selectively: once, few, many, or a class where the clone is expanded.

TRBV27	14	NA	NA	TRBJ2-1	CASSLRGTYNEQFF	TGTGCCAGCAGTTTACGGGGGACTTACAATGAGCAGTTCTTC
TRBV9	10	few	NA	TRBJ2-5	CTRGQETQYF	TGTACCCGCGGGCAAGAGACCCAGTACTTC
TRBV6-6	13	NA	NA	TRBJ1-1	CASRQAANTEAFF	TGTGCCAGCCGGCAGGCAGCGAACACTGAAGCTTTCTTT
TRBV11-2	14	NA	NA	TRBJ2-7	CASSLQARTYEQYF	TGTGCCAGCAGCTTACAGGCACGAACCTACGAGCAGTACTTC
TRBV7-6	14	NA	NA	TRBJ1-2	CASSLNRKTYGYTF	TGTGCCAGCAGCCTGAACAGGAAAACCTATGGCTACACCTTC
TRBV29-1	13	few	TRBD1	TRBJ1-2	CSVQEGALYGYTF	TGCAGCGTTCAGGAGGGGGCCCTCTATGGCTACACCTTC
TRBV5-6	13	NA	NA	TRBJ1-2	CASSLGRAYGYTF	TGTGCCAGCAGCTTGGGGCGGGCATATGGCTACACCTTC
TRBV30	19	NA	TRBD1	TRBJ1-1	CAWDRVAAGGLTLYTEAFF	TGTGCCTGGGATCGTGTGGCGGCAGGGGGCCTTACGTTGTACACTGAAGCTTTCTTT
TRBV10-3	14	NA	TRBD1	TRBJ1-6	CAISGTGLGSPLHF	TGTGCCATCAGCGGGACAGGGTTAGGTTCACCCCTCCACTTT
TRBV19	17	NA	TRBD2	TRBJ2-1	CASSPPLAGKRYNEQFF	TGTGCCAGTAGTCCTCCCTTAGCGGGAAAGCGCTACAATGAGCAGTTCTTC
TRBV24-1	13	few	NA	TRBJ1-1	CATRAQGDTEAFF	TGTGCCACCAGGGCACAGGGAGACACTGAAGCTTTCTTT
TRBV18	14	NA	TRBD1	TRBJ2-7	CASSPGQGVSGQYF	TGTGCCAGCTCACCCGGACAGGGCGTAAGTGGGCAGTACTTC
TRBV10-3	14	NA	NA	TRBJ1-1	CAISELQMNTEAFF	TGTGCCATCAGTGAACTTCAAATGAACACTGAAGCTTTCTTT
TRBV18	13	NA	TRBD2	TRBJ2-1	CASSPAGGGEQFF	TGTGCCAGCTCACCCGCCGGGGGGGGTGAGCAGTTCTTC
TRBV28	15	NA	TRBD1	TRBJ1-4	CASSATTGTVEKLFF	TGTGCCAGCAGTGCCACGACAGGGACGGTTGAAAAACTGTTTTTT
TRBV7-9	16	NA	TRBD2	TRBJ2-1	CASSGPSGGLYNEQFF	TGTGCCAGCAGCGGGCCAAGCGGGGGGCTTTACAATGAGCAGTTCTTC
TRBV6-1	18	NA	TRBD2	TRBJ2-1	CASSEIKGLAGAYNEQFF	TGTGCCAGCAGTGAAATAAAGGGACTAGCGGGAGCCTACAATGAGCAGTTCTTC
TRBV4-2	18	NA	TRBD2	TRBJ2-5	CASSQDLGGGRAVETQYF	TGTGCCAGCAGCCAAGATCTAGGCGGCGGGAGGGCCGTGGAGACCCAGTACTTC
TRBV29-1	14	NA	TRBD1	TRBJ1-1	CSVSRTGLNTEAFF	TGCAGCGTCTCAAGGACAGGGTTGAACACTGAAGCTTTCTTT
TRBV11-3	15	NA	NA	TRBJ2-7	CASSFGAALIYEQYF	TGTGCCAGCAGCTTTGGGGCAGCTCTCATCTACGAGCAGTACTTC
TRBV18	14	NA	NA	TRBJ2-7	CASSSYGDSYEQYF	TGTGCCAGCTCAAGCTACGGGGACTCCTACGAGCAGTACTTC
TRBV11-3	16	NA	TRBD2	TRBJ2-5	CASSPGTSGGQETQYF	TGTGCCAGCAGCCCGGGGACTAGCGGGGGGCAAGAGACCCAGTACTTC
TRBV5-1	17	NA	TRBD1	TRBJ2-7	CASSLRTGGPSGYEQYF	TGCGCCAGCAGCTTGAGGACAGGGGGACCCTCGGGATACGAGCAGTACTTC
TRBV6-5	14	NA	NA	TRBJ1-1	CASKTTAMNTEAFF	TGTGCCAGCAAAACGACAGCCATGAACACTGAAGCTTTCTTT
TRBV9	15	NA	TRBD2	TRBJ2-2	CASSLSGALTGELFF	TGTGCCAGCAGCTTGAGCGGGGCCCTTACCGGGGAGCTGTTTTTT
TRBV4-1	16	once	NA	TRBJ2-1	CASSQVDLFSYNEQFF	TGCGCCAGCAGCCAAGTGGACTTATTCTCCTACAATGAGCAGTTCTTC
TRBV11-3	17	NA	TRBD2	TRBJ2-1	CASSSTSGRAGINEQFF	TGTGCCAGCAGCTCTACTAGCGGGAGGGCCGGTATCAATGAGCAGTTCTTC
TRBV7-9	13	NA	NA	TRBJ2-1	CASSYKTLPEQFF	TGTGCCAGCAGCTATAAGACTCTCCCTGAGCAGTTCTTC
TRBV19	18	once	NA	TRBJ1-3	CASTGSWAIGGSGNTIYF	TGTGCCAGTACGGGATCATGGGCTATCGGAGGATCTGGAAACACCATATATTTT
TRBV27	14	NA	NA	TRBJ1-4	CASSTSGIGEKLFF	TGTGCCAGCAGTACCTCGGGGATAGGGGAAAAACTGTTTTTT
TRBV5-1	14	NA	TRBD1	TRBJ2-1	CASSVRDRGSEQFF	TGCGCCAGCAGCGTCCGGGACAGGGGCAGTGAGCAGTTCTTC
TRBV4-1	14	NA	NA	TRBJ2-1	CASSQAQTYNEQFF	TGCGCCAGCAGCCAAGCCCAAACATACAATGAGCAGTTCTTC
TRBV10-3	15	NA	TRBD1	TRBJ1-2	CAISGRGQGRNGYTF	TGTGCCATCAGCGGTCGCGGACAGGGCCGCAATGGCTACACCTTC
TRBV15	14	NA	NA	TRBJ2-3	CATSRERTTDTQYF	TGTGCCACCAGCAGAGAGAGAACCACAGATACGCAGTATTTT
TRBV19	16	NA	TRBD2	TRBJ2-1	CASSTPGLEAYNEQFF	TGTGCCAGTAGTACTCCGGGACTAGAAGCCTACAATGAGCAGTTCTTC
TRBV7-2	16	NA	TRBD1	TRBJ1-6	CASRFLASTGNSPLHF	TGTGCCAGCAGGTTCTTGGCGTCGACAGGGAATTCACCCCTCCACTTT
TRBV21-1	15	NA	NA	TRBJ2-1	CASSKEDFSDDEQFF	TGTGCCAGCAGCAAAGAGGACTTTTCCGACGATGAGCAGTTCTTC
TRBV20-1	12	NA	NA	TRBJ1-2	CSASHVSGGYTF	TGCAGTGCTAGTCACGTTTCAGGTGGCTACACCTTC
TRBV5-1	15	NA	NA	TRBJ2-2	CATRPGAESTGELFF	TGCGCCACCCGGCCAGGGGCGGAAAGCACCGGGGAGCTGTTTTTT
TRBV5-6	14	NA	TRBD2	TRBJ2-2	CASSLGLATGELFF	TGTGCCAGCAGCTTGGGACTAGCGACCGGGGAGCTGTTTTTT
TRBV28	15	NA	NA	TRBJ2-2	CASSLAGQNTGELFF	TGTGCCAGCAGTTTAGCAGGACAGAACACCGGGGAGCTGTTTTTT
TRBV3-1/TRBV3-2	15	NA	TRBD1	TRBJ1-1	CASSPPGQLNTEAFF	TGTGCCAGCAGCCCCCCGGGACAGCTGAACACTGAAGCTTTCTTT
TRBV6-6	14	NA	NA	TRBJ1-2	CASSPDSSNYGYTF	TGTGCCAGCAGCCCGGACAGCTCTAACTATGGCTACACCTTC
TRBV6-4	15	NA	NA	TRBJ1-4	CASSPGLGANEKLFF	TGTGCCAGCTCGCCAGGGCTTGGGGCTAATGAAAAACTGTTTTTT
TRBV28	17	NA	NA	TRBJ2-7	CASSPRFTNPGFYEQYF	TGTGCCAGCAGTCCCCGTTTTACGAACCCGGGGTTCTACGAGCAGTACTTC
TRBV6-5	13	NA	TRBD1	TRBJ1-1	CASSGTGGMGAFF	TGTGCCAGCTCCGGGACAGGGGGTATGGGTGCTTTCTTT
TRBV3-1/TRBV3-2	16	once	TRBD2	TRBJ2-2	CASSHSGRANTGELFF	TGTGCCAGCAGTCACAGCGGGAGGGCGAACACCGGGGAGCTGTTTTTT